The T cell receptor beta chain under discussion was sequenced for a study of identical twins. One entry per CDR3 protein, called by TCRdb with MiXCR from the 5' RACE reads. The sample includes 1.5 million to 2 million distinct CDR3 sequences, less than 40% seen only once; the top ten take more than 0.25%. This CDR3 spans 12 amino acids. V lost 3 bases and J 5 bases, leaving 8 bases between the germline ends. CDR1 and CDR2 from the germline V gene are DFQATT and SNEGSKA (reference sequence). Sample: cord blood. The sequence came from a newborn girl in good health. J is TRBJ2-1 and V is TRBV20-1; no firm D call. The CDR3 region is CSASLRDNEQFF. The CDR3 bases are TGCAGTGCTAGTTTAAGGGACAATGAGCAGTTCTTC.